The text below deals with one T cell receptor (beta chain). The antigen is not known. Some clones are missing from TCRdb's copy, which holds only in-frame ones; the method was immunoSEQ multiplex PCR. The sample consists of about 110,000 clones, over 75% of them appearing once. This sample is drawn from a study of T cell responses to AZD1222 COVID-19 vaccine. The study's findings and limits: Spike as a whole was targeted by vaccine-associated CD4 TCRs, dominant at 160-218 and 743-854. Unmutated variant regions reportedly attract nearly half of all spike-specific TCRs.

The V and J ends lost 2 bases and 4 bases, in that order; junction bases with no gene match: 2. Germline lookup yields CDR1 SEHNR and CDR2 FQNEAQ (reference sequence). This CDR3 has 15 amino acids. The chain employs TRBV7-9 and TRBJ1-6, with TRBD1 identical over 7 bases. Material: peripheral blood, obtained 28 days after the second AZD1222 dose. The sequence was collected from an adult who received the AZD1222 COVID-19 vaccine. The CDR3 nucleotides read TGTGCCAGCAGCTTAAACAGGGGTTATAATTCACCCCTCCACTTT. Translation: CASSLNRGYNSPLHF.